This record covers a single TCR beta chain. The antigen is not known. A much larger clone differs by one base, so this may be a read error. Naive CD8 T cells were sorted as CD8+CD4-CCR7+CD45RA+. The sample is drawn from a study of molecular identifiers for immune sequencing clone quantification. Overall study context: RNA, taken in replicates from approximately 20,000 or 100,000 naive CD8 cells, was split five ways, with four sequenced.

General study findings and limits: Highly expanded clone sizes could be underestimated by identical TCR molecules sharing a barcode. Jurkat TCR RNA spiked in from one cell could reportedly be detected among about 1.1 million naive cells.

TCRdb re-derived calls from the PCR reads in MiXCR, one entry per CDR3 protein. Seen here are just under 650,000 distinct CDR3 sequences, 15% to 20% observed once, and the top ten hold around 0.86%. Per germline, CDR1 LNHDA and CDR2 SQIVND (reference sequence). This CDR3 comprises 15 residues. The specimen was naive CD8+ T cells from blood, with Jurkat cell RNA spiked in. As for subset: FACS-sorted CD8+CD4-CCR7+CD45RA+ naive T cells. This sequence joins TRBV19 and TRBJ1-1; D is uncertain. This TCR derives from a human donor in good health. Some libraries in this study had Jurkat cell RNA spiked in. The chain's CDR3 is CASSMAGIHYTESFF. In nucleotides, the CDR3 is TGTGCCAGTAGTATGGCAGGAATACATTACACTGAATCTTTCTTC.